The rows below give T cell receptor beta chains drawn from one sample of a study of blood T cell repertoires in COVID-19. The assay was immunoSEQ multiplex PCR, and TCRdb's table has in-frame clones only and misses some. This sample has roughly 250,000 clones, with about nine tenths found just once. Sequencing used PBMCs or T cells enriched from blood (not recorded which). The receptors were sampled from a woman under 30 who had recovered from COVID-19. Both conserved end residues are part of each CDR3. D genes are given only for firm matches. Clone size is stated in some rows and not others, as once, few, many or a class when expanded.

>.|TRBV7-2|.|TRBJ1-2
TGTGCCAGCAGCTCCTCAATTCGACCGGGACACGGCTATGGCTACACCTTC
CASSSSIRPGHGYGYTF
>TRBD1|TRBV28|.|TRBJ1-5
TGTGCCAGCAGCCGTCGTTTACAGGGGGCTCGTCAGCCCCAGCATTTT
CASSRRLQGARQPQHF
>.|TRBV7-9|.|TRBJ1-2
TGTGCCAGCAGCTGGCAGGGAATTTCATATGGCTACACCTTC
CASSWQGISYGYTF
>TRBD1|TRBV9|.|TRBJ2-7
TGTGCCAGCAGCGTGGACGGGACAGGGGGCTACGAGCAGTACTTC
CASSVDGTGGYEQYF
>TRBD2|TRBV24-1|.|TRBJ2-5
TGTGCCACCAGTGACCCAACCCCGGGGGAGGGTGAGACCCAGTACTTC
CATSDPTPGEGETQYF
>.|TRBV18|.|TRBJ2-5
TGTGCCAGCTCACTATTAGTCCAAGAGACCCAGTACTTC
CASSLLVQETQYF
>.|TRBV2|.|TRBJ1-5
TGTGCCAGCAGCTGGACTGGAAGGCCCCAGCATTTT
CASSWTGRPQHF
>TRBD1|TRBV5-1|.|TRBJ1-3
TGCGCCAGCAGCTTTATGGGACAGTACTCTGGAAACACCATATATTTT
CASSFMGQYSGNTIYF
>TRBD2|TRBV5-1|.|TRBJ2-5
TGCGCCAGCCGAGAGGCGGCTAGCGGGAACGGACCTCAAGAGACCCAGTACTTC
CASREAASGNGPQETQYF
>.|TRBV27|.|TRBJ1-2
TGTGCCAGCAGTTTCACCGGGAATGGCTACACCTTC
CASSFTGNGYTF
>TRBD1|TRBV4-2|.|TRBJ1-1
TGTGCCAGCAGCCAAGAGGGGGGACAGGGGACTGAAGCTTTCTTT
CASSQEGGQGTEAFF
>TRBD2|TRBV11-2|.|TRBJ2-5
TGTGCCAGCAGCCGAGGGCGGGGGGAAAAAGAGACCCAGTACTTC
CASSRGRGEKETQYF
>TRBD2|TRBV7-9|once|TRBJ2-7
TGTGCCAGCAGTACCGGGACTAGCGGGAGCGGTCTCTACGAGCAGTACTTC
CASSTGTSGSGLYEQYF
>.|TRBV5-5|.|TRBJ1-3
TGTGCCAGCACCGCGGGGAGGGGGATCTCTGGAAACACCATATATTTT
CASTAGRGISGNTIYF
>.|TRBV18|.|TRBJ1-1
TGTGCCAGCTCATCGACGCGGGAGGCAGGGCTCGCTTTCTTT
CASSSTREAGLAFF
>.|TRBV3-1/TRBV3-2|once|TRBJ1-6
TGTGCCAGCAGCCAAGGTGCCTCCCGAGGGTCACCCCTCCACTTT
CASSQGASRGSPLHF
>.|TRBV18|.|TRBJ2-3
TGTGCCAGCTCACCACAGGCGGGGAGGACAGATACGCAGTATTTT
CASSPQAGRTDTQYF
>.|TRBV5-4|few|TRBJ2-3
TGTGCCAGCAGCTTCGGACAGGGAGGGACAGATACGCAGTATTTT
CASSFGQGGTDTQYF
>.|TRBV13|.|TRBJ2-6
TGTGCCAGCAGTTTTAGGACTGCGAACTCTGGGGCCAACGTCCTGACTTTC
CASSFRTANSGANVLTF
>TRBD2|TRBV6-1|.|TRBJ2-5
TGTGCCAGCAGTGAACCTATCTGGGGGGGAGGGAGACAAGAGACCCAGTACTTC
CASSEPIWGGGRQETQYF
>.|TRBV28|once|TRBJ2-7
TGTGCCAGCAGTTTGCCTCTCCACTTCTACGAGCAGTACTTC
CASSLPLHFYEQYF
>.|TRBV7-8|.|TRBJ2-1
TGTGCCAGCAGCCCGATGCCAGGATACAATGAGCAGTTCTTC
CASSPMPGYNEQFF
>.|TRBV18|.|TRBJ2-3
TGTGCCAGCTCAAGTACTAGCACAGATACGCAGTATTTT
CASSSTSTDTQYF
>.|TRBV11-3|.|TRBJ2-7
TGTGCCAGCAGCTTAGGCCAGTTAAGCTCCTACGAGCAGTACTTC
CASSLGQLSSYEQYF
>TRBD2|TRBV5-4|.|TRBJ2-1
TGTGCCAGCAGCTTGTCAGGGCTAGCGGGAGTACGAGAGCAGTTCTTC
CASSLSGLAGVREQFF